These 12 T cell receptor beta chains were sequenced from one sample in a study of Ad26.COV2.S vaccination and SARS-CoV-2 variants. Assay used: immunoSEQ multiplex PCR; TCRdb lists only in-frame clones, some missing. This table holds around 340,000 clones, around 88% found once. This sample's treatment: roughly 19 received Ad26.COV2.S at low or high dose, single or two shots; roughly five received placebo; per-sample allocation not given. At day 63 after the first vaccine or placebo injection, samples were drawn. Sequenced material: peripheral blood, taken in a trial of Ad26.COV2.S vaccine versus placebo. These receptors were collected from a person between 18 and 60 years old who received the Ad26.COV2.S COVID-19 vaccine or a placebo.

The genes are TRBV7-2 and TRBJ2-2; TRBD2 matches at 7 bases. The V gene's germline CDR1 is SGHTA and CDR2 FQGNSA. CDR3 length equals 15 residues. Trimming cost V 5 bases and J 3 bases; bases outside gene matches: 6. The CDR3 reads CASSLLGGDTGELFF. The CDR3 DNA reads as TGTGCCAGCAGCCTCTTGGGGGGGGACACCGGGGAGCTGTTTTTT.

The CDR3 loop is CASRQGSILGELFF. The CDR3 nucleotides read TGTGCCAGCCGACAGGGCTCGATACTTGGGGAGCTGTTTTTT. V usage is TRBV7-2 and J usage is TRBJ2-2, with 7 bases that match TRBD1. This CDR3 spans 14 amino acids. Germline CDR1 reads SGHTA; CDR2 reads FQGNSA. V dropped 8 bases and J dropped 8; count of bases not matched to a gene: 11.

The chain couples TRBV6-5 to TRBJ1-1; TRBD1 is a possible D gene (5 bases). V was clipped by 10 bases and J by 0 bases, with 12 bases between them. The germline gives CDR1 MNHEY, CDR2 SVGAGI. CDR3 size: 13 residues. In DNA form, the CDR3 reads TGTGCCACCGAGAGCAGGGTGAACACTGAAGCTTTCTTT. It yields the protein CATESRVNTEAFF.

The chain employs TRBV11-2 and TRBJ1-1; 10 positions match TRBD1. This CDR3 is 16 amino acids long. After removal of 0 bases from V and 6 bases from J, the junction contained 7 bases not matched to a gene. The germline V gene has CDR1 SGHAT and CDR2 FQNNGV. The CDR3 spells CASSLEKGQGRAEAFF. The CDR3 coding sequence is TGTGCCAGCAGCTTAGAGAAGGGACAGGGGAGGGCTGAAGCTTTCTTT. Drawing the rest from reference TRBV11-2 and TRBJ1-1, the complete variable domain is EAGVAQSPRYKIIEKRQSVAFWCNPISGHATLYWYQQILGQGPKLLIQFQNNGVVDDSQLPKDRFSAERLKGVDSTLKIQPAKLEDSAVYLCASSLEKGQGRAEAFFGQGTRLTVV.

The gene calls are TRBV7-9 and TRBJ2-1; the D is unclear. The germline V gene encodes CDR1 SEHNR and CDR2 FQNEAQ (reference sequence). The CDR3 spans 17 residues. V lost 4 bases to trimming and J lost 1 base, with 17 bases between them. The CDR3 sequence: CASSSLDGLFSYNEQFF. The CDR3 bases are TGTGCCAGCAGCTCCCTAGACGGGCTATTTTCCTACAATGAGCAGTTCTTC.

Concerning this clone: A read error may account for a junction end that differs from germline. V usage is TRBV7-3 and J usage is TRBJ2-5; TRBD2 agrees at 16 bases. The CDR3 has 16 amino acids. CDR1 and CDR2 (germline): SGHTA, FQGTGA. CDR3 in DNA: TGTGCCAGCAGCGCCCTACCCGGGACTAGCGGGGGGGCAATCAACTTC. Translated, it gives CASSALPGTSGGAINF. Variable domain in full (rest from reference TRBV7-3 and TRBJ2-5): GAGVSQTPSNKVTEKGKYVELRCDPISGHTALYWYRQSLGQGPEFLIYFQGTGAADDSGLPNDRFFAVRPEGSVSTLKIQRTERGDSAVYLCASSALPGTSGGAINFGPGTRLLVL.

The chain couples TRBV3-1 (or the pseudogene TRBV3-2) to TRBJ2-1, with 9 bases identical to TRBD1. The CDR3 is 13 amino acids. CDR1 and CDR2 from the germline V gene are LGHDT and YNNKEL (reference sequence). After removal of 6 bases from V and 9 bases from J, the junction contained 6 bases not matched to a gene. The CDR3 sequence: CASRRGTGPEQFF. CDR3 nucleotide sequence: TGTGCCAGCAGGCGCGGGACAGGGCCTGAGCAGTTCTTC.

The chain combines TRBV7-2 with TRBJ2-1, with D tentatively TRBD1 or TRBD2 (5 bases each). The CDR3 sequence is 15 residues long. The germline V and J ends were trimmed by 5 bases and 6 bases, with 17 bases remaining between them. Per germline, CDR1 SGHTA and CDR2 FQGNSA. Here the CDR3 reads CASSPRSSGPNEQFF. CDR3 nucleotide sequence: TGTGCCAGCAGCCCTCGTAGTTCGGGACCCAATGAGCAGTTCTTC.

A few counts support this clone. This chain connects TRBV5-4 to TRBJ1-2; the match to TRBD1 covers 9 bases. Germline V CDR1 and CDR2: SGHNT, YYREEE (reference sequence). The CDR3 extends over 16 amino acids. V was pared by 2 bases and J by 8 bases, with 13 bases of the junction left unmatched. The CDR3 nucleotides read TGTGCCAGCAGCTTAGCCAGGGACAGGGAAGAATGGGGCTACACCTTC. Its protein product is CASSLARDREEWGYTF.

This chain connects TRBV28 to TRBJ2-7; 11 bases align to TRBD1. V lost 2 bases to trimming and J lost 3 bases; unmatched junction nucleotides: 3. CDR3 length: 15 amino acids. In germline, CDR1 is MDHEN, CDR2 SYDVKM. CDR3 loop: CASSLLGTGGYEQYF. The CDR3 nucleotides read TGTGCCAGCAGTTTACTCGGGACAGGGGGCTACGAGCAGTACTTC.

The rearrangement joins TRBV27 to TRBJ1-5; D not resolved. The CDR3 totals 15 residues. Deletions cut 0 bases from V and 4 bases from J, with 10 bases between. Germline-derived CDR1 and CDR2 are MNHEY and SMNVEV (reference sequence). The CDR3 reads CASSLSLSGNQPQHF. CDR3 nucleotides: TGTGCCAGCAGTTTATCTTTAAGCGGAAATCAGCCCCAGCATTTT.

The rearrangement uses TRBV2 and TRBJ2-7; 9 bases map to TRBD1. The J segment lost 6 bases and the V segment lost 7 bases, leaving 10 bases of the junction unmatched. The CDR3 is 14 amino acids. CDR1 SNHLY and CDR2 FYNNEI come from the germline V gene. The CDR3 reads CASIPWDRESEQYF. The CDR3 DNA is TGTGCCAGCATCCCCTGGGACAGGGAATCCGAGCAGTACTTC.